This passage covers 13 T cell receptor beta chains from one sample sequenced in a study of T cell responses to AZD1222 COVID-19 vaccine. TCRdb's copy holds only in-frame clones and misses some; the assay was immunoSEQ multiplex PCR. Of fewer than 120,000 clones detected, less than 95% appear once; the ten largest clones hold 2.9%. The source material was peripheral blood, sampled 28 days after the second AZD1222 dose. Receptors were obtained from an adult who received the AZD1222 COVID-19 vaccine.

This chain connects TRBV19 to TRBJ1-2; the D gene is possibly TRBD1 (5 bases). The CDR3 is 14 amino acids. Germline-derived CDR1 and CDR2 are LNHDA and SQIVND (reference sequence). V lost 5 bases and J 9 bases, leaving 19 bases between the germline ends. CDR3 region: CASSPTWSGGSYTF. The DNA for the CDR3 is TGTGCCAGTAGTCCAACGTGGTCCGGGGGGAGCTACACCTTC.

The rearrangement joins TRBV19 to TRBJ1-4; D gene unclear. The CDR3 totals 14 residues. The germline CDR1 and CDR2 sequences are LNHDA and SQIVND (reference sequence). V gave up 5 bases and J gave up 4 bases, with 11 bases separating them. The CDR3 coding sequence is TGTGCCAGTAGTCCTGGGTGGGATAATGAAAAACTGTTTTTT. It translates to CASSPGWDNEKLFF.

The rearrangement uses TRBV2 and TRBJ2-2; a possible D gene is TRBD2 (5 bases). The V gene lost 0 bases and the J gene lost 1 base, with 12 bases spanning the gap. The germline CDR1 and CDR2 sequences are SNHLY and FYNNEI. The CDR3 runs 17 residues. The CDR3 loop reads CASSEARGKRNTGELFF. In nucleotides, the CDR3 is TGTGCCAGCAGTGAAGCGCGAGGGAAAAGGAACACCGGGGAGCTGTTTTTT.

The gene calls are TRBV3-1 (or the pseudogene TRBV3-2) and TRBJ2-7; D gene uncertain. The CDR3 has 14 amino acids. Germline values: CDR1 LGHDT, CDR2 YNNKEL (reference sequence). The V gene lost 1 base and the J gene lost 7 bases, with 14 bases spanning the gap. The CDR3 DNA sequence: TGTGCCAGCAGCCAAGTAGTATCCACCTCGGAGCAGTACTTC. As protein: CASSQVVSTSEQYF.

CDR3 region: CASSLSGIGTDTQYF. CDR3 bases: TGTGCCAGCAGCCTTTCCGGAATTGGTACAGATACGCAGTATTTT. The V and J genes are TRBV7-9 and TRBJ2-3; D remains unclear. The CDR3 consists of 15 residues. Per the germline V gene, CDR1 is SEHNR and CDR2 is FQNEAQ (reference sequence). Trimming cost V 5 bases and J 3 bases, with 15 bases left between them.

The V and J genes are TRBV28 and TRBJ1-2; D not resolved. Germline assignment: CDR1 MDHEN and CDR2 SYDVKM. The CDR3 extends over 14 amino acids. The ends were cut back, 6 bases at V and 6 bases at J, with 17 bases in the middle. In nucleotides, the CDR3 is TGTGCCAGCAGCCCTCTCGTCGGGGTCCATGGCTACACCTTC. This encodes CASSPLVGVHGYTF.

The CDR3 DNA follows: TGTGCCAGCAGCCCGCGTCTTAGCAATCAGCCCCAGCATTTT. This sequence encodes CASSPRLSNQPQHF. The chain recombines TRBV5-6 with TRBJ1-5, with no clear D. CDR3 length: 14 residues. V was pared by 4 bases and J by 0 bases, with 8 bases between. Per the germline V gene, CDR1 is SGHDT and CDR2 is YYEEEE.

The chain joins TRBV11-1 to TRBJ1-1, with a weak D call TRBD1 (6 bases). CDR3 length: 15 residues. Looked up from germline, CDR1 is SGHAT and CDR2 is FQDESV (reference sequence). V lost 1 base and J 1 base, leaving 10 bases between the germline ends. The CDR3 DNA follows: TGTGCCAGCAGCTTAGTCCGGACAGAGAACACTGAAGCTTTCTTT. Translating gives CASSLVRTENTEAFF. Complete variable domain (other parts from reference TRBV11-1 and TRBJ1-1): EAEVAQSPRYKITEKSQAVAFWCDPISGHATLYWYRQILGQGPELLVQFQDESVVDDSQLPKDRFSAERLKGVDSTLKIQPAELGDSAMYLCASSLVRTENTEAFFGQGTRLTVV.

The chain carries TRBV20-1 and TRBJ2-7, with D unresolved. The germline gives CDR1 DFQATT, CDR2 SNEGSKA (reference sequence). V was trimmed by 0 bases and J by 3 bases, leaving 3 bases between them. The CDR3 has 11 residues. The CDR3, as DNA: TGCAGTGCTAGAGACCTCTACGAGCAGTACTTC. The encoded protein is CSARDLYEQYF.

The V and J genes are TRBV27 and TRBJ1-1; D uncertain. The CDR3 is 14 residues long. V lost 2 bases and J 0 bases, leaving 7 bases between the germline ends. The germline CDR1 and CDR2 sequences are MNHEY and SMNVEV (reference sequence). The CDR3 spells CASSLTALNTEAFF. CDR3 bases: TGTGCCAGCAGTTTAACGGCACTGAACACTGAAGCTTTCTTT.

This rearrangement joins TRBV5-1 to TRBJ1-1, with 8 nucleotides matching TRBD1. Germline trimming cut 2 bases from V and 5 bases from J; bases unmatched to any gene: 8. From germline, CDR1 is SGHRS and CDR2 YFSETQ. The CDR3 loop spans 15 amino acids. Here the CDR3 reads CASSLLQGARTEAFF. CDR3 in DNA: TGCGCCAGCAGCTTACTCCAGGGGGCTCGGACTGAAGCTTTCTTT.

J is TRBJ2-1 and V is TRBV4-2; D perhaps matches TRBD1 (6 bases). V lost 2 bases to trimming and J lost 5 bases, with 7 bases between them. This CDR3 is built from 13 residues. Germline V lookup: CDR1 LGHNA, CDR2 YNFKEQ. The CDR3 DNA sequence: TGTGCCAGCAGCCAAACAGGGAACAATGAGCAGTTCTTC. Its protein is CASSQTGNNEQFF.

This clone was seen a single time. The V gene is TRBV9, the J gene TRBJ2-1; D is perhaps TRBD2 (5 bases). The CDR3 spans 19 residues. Germline-derived CDR1 and CDR2 are SGDLS and YYNGEE. Trimming left V 1 base short and J 1 base short, with 21 bases between. As DNA, the CDR3 is TGTGCCAGCAGCGTAAATGCCGGCGGGTGGGAGAGGTCCTACAATGAGCAGTTCTTC. Its protein is CASSVNAGGWERSYNEQFF.